These 26 T cell receptor beta chains came from one sample sequenced in a study of cytomegalovirus exposure and HLA in healthy donors. The assay was immunoSEQ multiplex PCR, and TCRdb's table has in-frame clones only and misses some. The sample consists of about 74,000 clones, around 94% of them appearing once. Sequencing was done on a sample of PBMCs. The receptors derive from a woman between 18 and 30 years old in good health and CMV-seropositive.

This clone was seen a single time. The chain recombines TRBV5-1 with TRBJ2-3; the D is unclear. The CDR3 is made up of 13 amino acids. The V end lost 0 bases, the J end lost 6 bases, and 8 bases lay between the germline ends. Germline V gene data show CDR1 as SGHRS and CDR2 as YFSETQ. For the CDR3, the DNA is TGCGCCAGCAGCTTGGCGGGTAGTGATACGCAGTATTTT. It translates to CASSLAGSDTQYF.

This clone was detected only once. V gene TRBV12-5 combines with J gene TRBJ2-1; 11 positions match TRBD2. The CDR3 extends over 18 amino acids. The V segment lost 0 bases and the J segment 6 bases; nucleotides outside the gene matches: 10. Germline CDR1 is LGHNT and CDR2 is FRNRAP. This chain's CDR3 is CASGLVLLAGVRGNEQFF. The CDR3 nucleotides read TGTGCTAGTGGTTTGGTCCTACTAGCGGGGGTGAGGGGCAATGAGCAGTTCTTC.

The chain links TRBV29-1 to TRBJ1-1; D is ambiguous. The CDR3 is 14 residues long. Germline V gene lookup returns CDR1 SQVTM and CDR2 ANQGSEA. Deletions cut 5 bases from V and 0 bases from J, with 13 bases between. The CDR3 DNA sequence: TGCAGCGTTAGGTTCGGCGACATGAACACTGAAGCTTTCTTT. Protein sequence: CSVRFGDMNTEAFF.

The chain has TRBV5-1 and TRBJ1-1; D may be TRBD1 (6 bases). The germline CDR1 and CDR2 sequences are SGHRS and YFSETQ. The germline V and J ends were trimmed by 0 bases and 1 base, with 13 bases remaining between them. The CDR3 spans 16 residues. The CDR3 nucleotides are TGCGCCAGCAGCTTGGGCGTAGACAGGAGGAACACTGAAGCTTTCTTT. Translation gives CASSLGVDRRNTEAFF.

V usage is TRBV4-2 and J usage is TRBJ2-1, with TRBD1 identical over 9 bases. The CDR3 sequence is 16 residues long. Germline CDR1 and CDR2: LGHNA and YNFKEQ. After removal of 1 base from V and 6 bases from J, the junction contained 7 bases not matched to a gene. The DNA for the CDR3 is TGTGCCAGCAGCCAAGTAGGGACAGGGTCGTTCAATGAGCAGTTCTTC. It is translated as CASSQVGTGSFNEQFF.

On this clone itself: The conserved phenylalanine or tryptophan normally closing the CDR3 is absent here, so this likely arose from a read error. It is unclear where the CDR3 begins or ends on the DNA, so no DNA is shown, and the CDR3 is as TCRdb lists it. V usage is TRBV6-5 and J usage is TRBJ2-7; the D call TRBD1 from the table was never checked on the DNA. The CDR3 spans 10 amino acids, including both terminal residues. Per germline, CDR1 MNHEY and CDR2 SVGAGI. CDR3 sequence: CASRSQVINL.

The V gene is TRBV5-1, the J gene TRBJ2-3; the D is unclear. CDR1 is SGHRS, CDR2 YFSETQ, per germline. There are 14 residues in the CDR3. Trimming left V 2 bases short and J 3 bases short, with 10 bases between. CDR3 sequence reads: CASSFGVETDTQYF. CDR3 coding DNA: TGCGCCAGCAGCTTTGGAGTGGAAACAGATACGCAGTATTTT.

The V gene is TRBV9, the J gene TRBJ2-3; TRBD2 is a possible D gene (5 bases). CDR1 is SGDLS, CDR2 YYNGEE, per germline. The CDR3 runs 14 residues. V lost 7 bases and J lost 0, with 12 bases in between. This chain's CDR3 is CASAADLSTDTQYF. CDR3 sequence (DNA): TGTGCCAGCGCAGCGGACCTTAGCACAGATACGCAGTATTTT.

This clone was seen just once. The J gene is TRBJ2-7, the V gene TRBV10-3; tentatively, D is TRBD1 (5 bases). V lost 0 bases and J lost 0, with 9 bases in between. The CDR3 sequence is 15 residues long. Germline V gene data show CDR1 as ENHRY and CDR2 as SYGVKD. CDR3 DNA: TGTGCCATCAGTGAGTCCCGACAGAGCTCCTACGAGCAGTACTTC. Its protein is CAISESRQSSYEQYF.

The genes are TRBV18 and TRBJ1-1; D is uncertain. This CDR3 is built from 13 residues. Germline V gene lookup returns CDR1 KGHSH and CDR2 LQKENI. V shed 3 bases and J shed 7 bases, with 12 bases lying between them. The CDR3 bases are TGTGCCAGCTCACCGCAGGAACGGGGTGAAGCTTTCTTT. Its translation is CASSPQERGEAFF. Combining the CDR3 with reference TRBV18 and TRBJ1-1 gives the whole variable domain NAGVMQNPRHLVRRRGQEARLRCSPMKGHSHVYWYRQLPEEGLKFMVYLQKENIIDESGMPKERFSAEFPKEGPSILRIQQVVRGDSAAYFCASSPQERGEAFFGQGTRLTVV.

The chain combines TRBV7-9 with TRBJ1-2; D remains ambiguous. Looked up from germline, CDR1 is SEHNR and CDR2 is FQNEAQ (reference sequence). The length of the CDR3 is 11 residues. V lost 3 bases and J lost 11, with 10 bases in between. The CDR3 DNA is TGTGCCAGCAGCTTTGTTCGGGGTTACACCTTC. Its translation is CASSFVRGYTF.

The chain couples TRBV5-1 to TRBJ1-2; TRBD1 matches 8 bases. Trimming at V came to 4 bases and at J to 4 bases, leaving 6 bases not matched to a gene. Per the germline V gene, CDR1 is SGHRS and CDR2 is YFSETQ. The CDR3 sequence is 14 residues long. CDR3 DNA sequence: TGCGCCAGCAGCCCCGGGCAGGGGGCCTATGGCTACACCTTC. It is translated as CASSPGQGAYGYTF.

V is TRBV10-3 and J is TRBJ2-2, with 7 nucleotides matching TRBD1. The CDR3 extends over 17 amino acids. Germline assignment: CDR1 ENHRY and CDR2 SYGVKD. Trimming removed 1 base from V and 1 base from J; junction bases left unmatched: 6. The CDR3 DNA follows: TGTGCCATCAGTGAGTACCGGACAGGTCAGAACACCGGGGAGCTGTTTTTT. Encoded protein: CAISEYRTGQNTGELFF.

This chain uses TRBV6-5 with TRBJ1-1; D is possibly TRBD1 (6 bases). This CDR3 is built from 15 residues. V dropped 6 bases and J dropped 1 base, with 15 bases sitting between them. Germline assignment: CDR1 MNHEY and CDR2 SVGAGI. This chain's CDR3 is CASSDLGGANTEAFF. CDR3 coding DNA: TGTGCCAGCAGCGACCTCGGGGGGGCGAACACTGAAGCTTTCTTT.

The chain uses TRBV4-3 and TRBJ2-1, with D tentatively TRBD1 (5 bases). The V end was cut by 0 bases, the J end by 2 bases, with 11 bases between. CDR1 and CDR2 (germline): LGHNA, YSLEER. This CDR3 has 16 residues. The CDR3 DNA follows: TGCGCCAGCAGCCAAGATAGGGGTCGCGCCTACAATGAGCAGTTCTTC. This gives the protein CASSQDRGRAYNEQFF.

The gene calls are TRBV4-3 and TRBJ2-2; D gene ambiguous. Germline V CDR1 and CDR2: LGHNA, YSLEER. V was shortened by 2 bases and J by 4 bases, with 8 bases between the two germline ends. The length of the CDR3 is 14 residues. CDR3 nucleotide sequence: TGCGCCAGCAGCCAAACAGCCAGCACCGGGGAGCTGTTTTTT. It translates to CASSQTASTGELFF.

The chain links TRBV9 to TRBJ1-2; D is possibly TRBD1 (5 bases). V lost 2 bases to trimming and J lost 8 bases, with 19 bases between them. The CDR3 loop spans 15 amino acids. Germline values: CDR1 SGDLS, CDR2 YYNGEE. The DNA for the CDR3 is TGTGCCAGCAGCGTCGGTTTGGGCGGGACGGCGGGCTACACCTTC. Protein product: CASSVGLGGTAGYTF.

In this sample, this clone turned up once. The chain uses TRBV5-5 and TRBJ2-6; a weak D match, TRBD2 (5 bases). Trimming left V 6 bases short and J 0 bases short, with 13 bases between. The CDR3 loop spans 16 amino acids. Germline-derived CDR1 and CDR2 are SGHKS and YYEKEE (reference sequence). The CDR3 bases are TGTGCCAGCACCCTCCGGGGAGACTCTGGGGCCAACGTCCTGACTTTC. Translating it yields CASTLRGDSGANVLTF. Combining the CDR3 with reference TRBV5-5 and TRBJ2-6 gives the whole variable domain DAGVTQSPTHLIKTRGQQVTLRCSPISGHKSVSWYQQVLGQGPQFIFQYYEKEERGRGNFPDRFSARQFPNYSSELNVNALLLGDSALYLCASTLRGDSGANVLTFGAGSRLTVL.

This clone has a handful of counts. The chain carries TRBV11-2 and TRBJ1-3; D is unresolved. The CDR3 consists of 16 residues. V was cut by 2 bases and J by 0 bases, with 11 bases left in between. The germline gives CDR1 SGHAT, CDR2 FQNNGV. CDR3 bases: TGTGCCAGCAGCTTACACCTCACAGTCTCTGGAAACACCATATATTTT. Protein: CASSLHLTVSGNTIYF.

This clone turned up a few times. The chain links TRBV10-3 to TRBJ2-7; 10 bases are shared with TRBD2. Germline-derived CDR1 and CDR2 are ENHRY and SYGVKD. After removal of 10 bases from V and 1 base from J, the junction contained 4 bases not matched to a gene. The CDR3 covers 13 residues. The DNA of the CDR3 is TGTGCCAGTCTAGCGGGGGATTCCTACGAGCAGTACTTC. Protein: CASLAGDSYEQYF.

The rearrangement joins TRBV27 to TRBJ2-7, with TRBD2 identical over 9 bases. V was pared by 6 bases and J by 4 bases, with 7 bases of the junction left unmatched. Per the germline V gene, CDR1 is MNHEY and CDR2 is SMNVEV (reference sequence). This CDR3 spans 14 amino acids. The DNA of the CDR3 is TGTGCCAGCAGAGTAGCGGGGGACGAGTACGAGCAGTACTTC. Translation gives CASRVAGDEYEQYF.

The CDR3 protein is CASSLPEGSGETQYF. The CDR3 DNA is TGCGCCAGCAGCCTCCCGGAGGGGTCAGGAGAGACCCAGTACTTC. The V and J genes are TRBV4-1 and TRBJ2-5, with D possibly being TRBD2 (6 bases). CDR1 is MGHRA and CDR2 is YSYEKL in the germline V gene. V gave up 4 bases and J gave up 4 bases, with 16 bases separating them. This CDR3 has 15 amino acids.

The gene calls are TRBV6-1 and TRBJ2-3, with TRBD2 as a possible D gene (6 bases). The CDR3 is made up of 15 amino acids. Germline V gene lookup returns CDR1 MNHNS and CDR2 SASEGT. V dropped 2 bases and J dropped 6 bases, with 15 bases sitting between them. CDR3 DNA: TGTGCCAGCAGTGAACGGGGACTTCGGGGCGATACGCAGTATTTT. Translated, it gives CASSERGLRGDTQYF.

This sequence joins TRBV4-1 and TRBJ1-4, with a tentative D call TRBD1 (5 bases). The CDR3 is 13 amino acids. The germline V gene encodes CDR1 MGHRA and CDR2 YSYEKL. Trimming removed 11 bases from V and 7 bases from J, with 17 bases in between. The CDR3 protein is CAARGGSGEKLFF. The CDR3 DNA reads TGCGCCGCTCGGGGGGGAAGTGGTGAAAAACTGTTTTTT.

The V gene is TRBV29-1, the J gene TRBJ2-1; 12 nucleotides align to TRBD1. CDR3 length: 14 amino acids. V trimming: 5 bases; J trimming: 7 bases; junction bases outside the gene matches: 6. Per germline, CDR1 SQVTM and CDR2 ANQGSEA. CDR3 nucleotides: TGCAGCGTTCAGGGACAGGGGGCCTTTAATGAGCAGTTCTTC. Protein: CSVQGQGAFNEQFF.

The gene calls are TRBV6-5 and TRBJ2-1, with 9 nucleotides matching TRBD2. This CDR3 spans 15 amino acids. Germline CDR1 is MNHEY and CDR2 is SVGAGI. Germline trimming cut 2 bases from V and 7 bases from J; bases unmatched to any gene: 6. DNA of the CDR3: TGTGCCAGCAGTTACGTGGGGCTAGCGGGGAATGAGCAGTTCTTC. It specifies CASSYVGLAGNEQFF.